Below are 25 T cell receptor beta chains sequenced from a single sample in a study of OX40 agonist ivuxolimab in advanced cancers. The table came from immunoSEQ multiplex PCR; TCRdb's copy has only in-frame clones and leaves some out. Of around 140,000 clones in the sample, roughly 91% were seen once. Sample: CD4+ or CD8+ T cells sorted from blood, taken in a trial of the OX40 agonist ivuxolimab. These receptors were taken from an adult with an advanced solid tumor such as melanoma, head and neck, liver or kidney cancer.

This rearrangement joins TRBV11-2 to TRBJ2-7; TRBD2 agrees at 9 bases. Germline loops: CDR1 SGHAT, CDR2 FQNNGV. The CDR3 is 13 residues long. The V segment lost 6 bases and the J segment 6 bases; nucleotides outside the gene matches: 6. Here the CDR3 reads CASRGAGGGEQYF. Here the CDR3 DNA reads TGTGCCAGCAGGGGGGCGGGGGGGGGCGAGCAGTACTTC.

This sequence joins TRBV27 and TRBJ1-2; 8 nucleotides line up with TRBD1. There are 14 residues in the CDR3. The germline gives CDR1 MNHEY, CDR2 SMNVEV (reference sequence). The junction had 10 bases not matched to a gene; V was cut back by 5 bases and J by 8 bases. The CDR3 DNA reads TGTGCCAGCAGTCCCTACGGACAGGGACGGGGCTACACCTTC. As protein: CASSPYGQGRGYTF.

This chain joins TRBV7-2 and TRBJ1-1, with 8 bases fitting TRBD1. CDR1 and CDR2 (germline): SGHTA, FQGNSA. Trimming cost V 2 bases and J 7 bases; bases outside gene matches: 6. CDR3 length: 14 residues. CDR3 sequence (DNA): TGTGCCAGCAGCTTATCAGGGGGCGCTGGTGAAGCTTTCTTT. It is translated as CASSLSGGAGEAFF.

This chain joins TRBV7-2 and TRBJ1-2, with D hard to call. Between the trimmed V and J ends, which lost 5 bases and 4 bases, there was a span of 8 bases. This CDR3 is built from 12 residues. Germline-derived CDR1 and CDR2 are SGHTA and FQGNSA. The CDR3 reads CASSLIGYGYTF. CDR3 in DNA: TGTGCCAGCAGCCTTATCGGCTATGGCTACACCTTC.

The chain recombines TRBV7-2 with TRBJ2-5; D might be TRBD2 (5 bases). The J call may be faulty, since TRBJ2-7 better matches the DNA end. There are 15 residues in the CDR3. The germline gives CDR1 SGHTA, CDR2 FQGNSA. CDR3 residues: CASSAAGTGSYEQYF. The CDR3 nucleotides read TGTGCCAGCAGCGCCGCAGGAACGGGGTCCTACGAGCAGTACTTC.

The V and J genes are TRBV5-6 and TRBJ2-3; 11 nucleotides agree with TRBD1. The V gene's germline CDR1 is SGHDT and CDR2 YYEEEE. The CDR3 contains 16 residues. After removal of 2 bases from V and 4 bases from J, the junction contained 6 bases not matched to a gene. The CDR3 nucleotides read TGTGCCAGCAGCTTCTTAGGGACAGGGGGGTCAGATACGCAGTATTTT. This encodes CASSFLGTGGSDTQYF.

The chain couples TRBV6-5 to TRBJ2-7; 10 bases map to TRBD2. The CDR3 length is 14 residues. After removal of 4 bases from V and 5 bases from J, the junction contained 5 bases not matched to a gene. Germline V gene sequence: CDR1 MNHEY, CDR2 SVGAGI. CDR3 nucleotides: TGTGCCAGCAGTTTACCTAGCGGGAGAAACGAGCAGTACTTC. The encoded protein is CASSLPSGRNEQYF.

This chain links TRBV29-1 with TRBJ2-1; no clear D gene. V was cut by 7 bases and J by 2 bases, with 6 bases left in between. Looked up from germline, CDR1 is SQVTM and CDR2 is ANQGSEA. The CDR3 consists of 11 residues. For the CDR3, the DNA is TGCAGCGGACTGGCCTACAATGAGCAGTTCTTC. Its protein product is CSGLAYNEQFF.

As DNA, the CDR3 is TGTGCCAGCCGACGCCACTCCAAAGAGACCCAGTACTTC. Its protein is CASRRHSKETQYF. The V and J genes are TRBV28 and TRBJ2-5; no reliable D call. The CDR3 consists of 13 residues. CDR1 and CDR2 (germline): MDHEN, SYDVKM. Trimming shortened V by 8 bases and J by 3 bases, and 13 bases separated the two germline ends.

The V call is TRBV9, the J call TRBJ2-3; weak D call: TRBD2 (6 bases). Deletions cut 0 bases from V and 7 bases from J, with 12 bases between. From germline, CDR1 is SGDLS and CDR2 YYNGEE. There are 14 residues in the CDR3. CDR3 in amino acids: CASSVDLATNTQYF. CDR3 in DNA: TGTGCCAGCAGCGTAGACCTAGCGACAAATACGCAGTATTTT.

The chain carries TRBV6-5 and TRBJ2-7; unclear D gene. This CDR3 is built from 14 residues. Germline CDR1 MNHEY, CDR2 SVGAGI. The V and J ends lost 4 bases and 2 bases respectively, with 12 bases between them. The CDR3 DNA reads TGTGCCAGCAGTTCTTCCCGATGGGCCTACGAGCAGTACTTC. Its protein is CASSSSRWAYEQYF.

A single count supports this clone. The chain employs TRBV5-4 and TRBJ2-7; tentatively, D is TRBD1 (6 bases). The CDR3 sequence is 13 residues long. Trimming stripped 4 bases from V and 3 bases from J, with 11 bases between. CDR1 SGHNT and CDR2 YYREEE come from the germline V gene (reference sequence). The CDR3 bases are TGTGCCAGCAGCCATCCACAGGGCTACGAGCAGTACTTC. Translated: CASSHPQGYEQYF.

This CDR3 reads CASTPPGVNTGELFF. The CDR3 DNA reads TGCGCCAGCACCCCTCCAGGGGTGAACACCGGGGAGCTGTTTTTT. This chain joins TRBV5-1 and TRBJ2-2, with a tentative D call TRBD1 (6 bases). The length of the CDR3 is 15 residues. V was trimmed by 6 bases and J by 1 base, leaving 13 bases between them. Germline V gene data show CDR1 as SGHRS and CDR2 as YFSETQ.

The chain couples TRBV21-1 to TRBJ1-5. TRBV21-1 represents a pseudogene. The CDR3 is made up of 15 amino acids. The chain's CDR3 is CASSKPTGGWEPQHF. The CDR3 region has the DNA TGTGCCAGCAGCAAACCCACCGGGGGTTGGGAGCCCCAGCATTTT.

The gene calls are TRBV6-5 and TRBJ1-1, with D perhaps TRBD1 (6 bases). V lost 5 bases and J 1 base, leaving 14 bases between the germline ends. Germline assignment: CDR1 MNHEY and CDR2 SVGAGI. CDR3 length: 15 amino acids. For the CDR3, the DNA is TGTGCCAGCAGTAGTCATGGGGGGGCGAACACTGAAGCTTTCTTT. Translating it yields CASSSHGGANTEAFF.

This rearrangement joins TRBV7-9 to TRBJ2-2; 9 nucleotides align to TRBD1. The germline CDR1 and CDR2 sequences are SEHNR and FQNEAQ (reference sequence). Trimming took 6 bases from V and 7 from J; bases not matched to a gene: 15. This CDR3 has 17 amino acids. CDR3 sequence reads: CASRFVSGTGYDGELFF. In DNA form, the CDR3 reads TGTGCCAGCAGATTCGTTTCCGGGACAGGGTATGACGGGGAGCTGTTTTTT.

The rearrangement joins TRBV29-1 to TRBJ2-5, with a tentative D call TRBD1 (6 bases). Trimming took off 6 bases at V and 5 bases at J, with 13 bases between the two ends. The CDR3 is 12 residues long. Germline loops: CDR1 SQVTM, CDR2 ANQGSEA. CDR3 nucleotide sequence: TGCAGCGTCGGACAGCAATTGGAGACCCAGTACTTC. Translation gives CSVGQQLETQYF.

The chain employs TRBV6-1 and TRBJ2-2, with D tentatively TRBD1 or TRBD2 (5 bases each). CDR1 is MNHNS, CDR2 SASEGT, per germline. This CDR3 has 15 amino acids. Trimming left V 2 bases short and J 12 bases short, with 19 bases between. CDR3 nucleotide sequence: TGTGCCAGCAGTGAAACAGGCAGATTGGAGGACAAGCTGTTTTTT. Its translation: CASSETGRLEDKLFF.

The chain employs TRBV18 and TRBJ2-7, with D tentatively TRBD1 or TRBD2 (5 bases each). The CDR3 consists of 13 residues. Deletions cut 3 bases from V and 12 bases from J, with 18 bases between. Germline values: CDR1 KGHSH, CDR2 LQKENI. CDR3 in DNA: TGTGCCAGCTCACCGAACCGGGACGCATGGTTGTACTTC. Translated, it gives CASSPNRDAWLYF.

The CDR3: CASSSTGAPYEQYF. As DNA, the CDR3 is TGTGCCAGTAGCTCGACAGGGGCACCCTACGAGCAGTACTTC. The chain joins TRBV19 to TRBJ2-7, with 8 positions matching TRBD1. The CDR3 is 14 amino acids. Germline values: CDR1 LNHDA, CDR2 SQIVND (reference sequence). Unmatched junction bases numbered 6, after V lost 6 bases and J lost 2 bases.

The CDR3 protein is CASSPGLAQDTQYF. CDR3 coding DNA: TGTGCCAGCAGCCCTGGACTAGCCCAAGATACGCAGTATTTT. The chain uses TRBV5-4 and TRBJ2-3, with 8 bases aligning to TRBD2. The junction had 6 bases not matched to a gene; V was cut back by 4 bases and J by 5 bases. CDR1 is SGHNT and CDR2 is YYREEE in the germline V gene (reference sequence). This CDR3 contains 14 residues.

The genes are TRBV6-5 and TRBJ2-2; D is unresolved. CDR3 size: 13 residues. Germline V gene sequence: CDR1 MNHEY, CDR2 SVGAGI. Trimming left V 6 bases short and J 0 bases short, with 5 bases between. Written as DNA, the CDR3 is TGTGCCAGCAGCTCTCCGAACACCGGGGAGCTGTTTTTT. It yields the protein CASSSPNTGELFF.

The gene calls are TRBV2 and TRBJ2-7, with 8 bases fitting TRBD1. The length of the CDR3 is 14 residues. V lost 5 bases to trimming and J lost 3 bases; unmatched junction nucleotides: 6. Germline V gene data show CDR1 as SNHLY and CDR2 as FYNNEI. CDR3 DNA: TGTGCCAGCAGTTCGGACAGGGTAAACTACGAGCAGTACTTC. Protein sequence: CASSSDRVNYEQYF.

The chain combines TRBV7-9 with TRBJ1-2, with unresolved D. Trimming removed 2 bases at V and 5 bases at J, with 9 bases between. The CDR3 runs to 13 residues. Germline V gene lookup returns CDR1 SEHNR and CDR2 FQNEAQ (reference sequence). CDR3 DNA: TGTGCCAGCAGCTTAAGCGATAAATATGGCTACACCTTC. This encodes CASSLSDKYGYTF.

The J gene is TRBJ1-2, the V gene TRBV11-2; D is uncertain. V gave up 8 bases and J gave up 2 bases, with 9 bases separating them. The germline V gene encodes CDR1 SGHAT and CDR2 FQNNGV. The CDR3 totals 12 residues. CDR3 loop: CASSAGNYGYTF. CDR3 bases: TGTGCCAGCTCAGCAGGCAACTATGGCTACACCTTC.